Listed below are T cell receptor beta chains from one sample, sequenced in a study of response to subunit inactivated influenza vaccine. TCRdb redid the calling of the RT-PCR reads with MiXCR, one entry per CDR3 protein. The table lists about 540,000 distinct CDR3 sequences, around 21% of them singletons. This sample also belongs to another study, concerning T cells expressing NK-cell markers.

Source: CD4+ T cells sorted from PBMCs, taken 11 to 12 days after vaccination. These receptors all stem from a man aged 45-65 years who received an inactivated influenza vaccine. CDR3s leave out the opening cysteine and the closing phenylalanine or tryptophan. The order of the fields is V gene, CDR3 protein.

v_gene: TRBV24-1
CDR3aa: ATSDQERGRGDTQY

v_gene: TRBV2
CDR3aa: ASSVDRGVTEAF

v_gene: TRBV10-3
CDR3aa: ATQGTAGGPYEQY

v_gene: TRBV2
CDR3aa: ASSAASGVEQF

v_gene: TRBV4-3
CDR3aa: ASSQEMKRTNEKLF

v_gene: TRBV11-2
CDR3aa: ASSLDFGIAYEQY

v_gene: TRBV29-1
CDR3aa: SVDGTGGSYEQY

v_gene: TRBV5-1
CDR3aa: ASSAGGANSGNTIY

v_gene: TRBV4-2
CDR3aa: ASSQDWRAKLF

v_gene: TRBV6-2/TRBV6-3
CDR3aa: ASSYSPSGIVTQY

v_gene: TRBV7-3
CDR3aa: ASSLTSGRITDTQY

v_gene: TRBV29-1
CDR3aa: SVDSSNENYGYT

v_gene: TRBV12-3/TRBV12-4
CDR3aa: ASSFGKSLLGDEQF

v_gene: TRBV29-1
CDR3aa: SVDRPAEAF

v_gene: TRBV20-1
CDR3aa: SARDRDRDTEAF

v_gene: TRBV20-1
CDR3aa: SAAKLGEADTQY

v_gene: TRBV12-3/TRBV12-4
CDR3aa: ASSPREASAQY

v_gene: TRBV2
CDR3aa: ASSKDRGVSEQY

v_gene: TRBV19
CDR3aa: ASKLDGELF

v_gene: TRBV12-3/TRBV12-4
CDR3aa: ASNTGVASQDTQY